The clone carrying this T cell receptor (beta chain) was seen repeatedly, ten times or more. The record originates from a study of T-cell reconstitution after alpha-beta-depleted transplantation in children. CDR1 KGHDR and CDR2 SFDVKD come from the germline V gene. With 4 bases clipped from V and 5 bases from J, the junction kept 8 bases outside the gene matches. The length of the CDR3 is 16 residues. Preparing the TCRbeta library involved the use of unique molecular identifiers. MiXCR was run by TCRdb on the PCR reads, yielding one entry per CDR3 protein. The table includes approximately 520,000 distinct CDR3 sequences, roughly an eighth detected once.

The TCR comes from a female patient aged 2 to 10 who had a stem cell transplant for aplastic anemia, so the T cells may come from the graft donor. This sequence joins TRBV24-1 and TRBJ2-3, with 10 bases aligning to TRBD2. This specimen was PBMCs, mostly from graft donor cells, taken 180 days after TCRalphabeta/CD19-depleted stem cell transplant. The CDR3 loop reads CATSEHSGREIDTQYF. The DNA for the CDR3 is TGTGCCACCAGTGAGCACAGCGGGAGGGAAATAGATACGCAGTATTTT.